The rows below give T cell receptor beta chains drawn from one sample of a study of Graves' ophthalmopathy and Graves' hyperthyroidism. In TCRdb, the multiplex PCR reads were re-called with MiXCR into one record per CDR3 protein. The data contain a few hundred thousand distinct CDR3 sequences, roughly a sixth of them singletons. The sample taken for sequencing was peripheral blood. These receptors all come from an adult woman with stable Graves' hyperthyroidism. Each CDR3 is given with its conserved first and last residue. The order of the fields is D gene, J gene, clone size, V gene, CDR3 protein, CDR3 DNA. D genes are given only for firm matches. A row's size may be missing; if present it is once, few, many or a size class.

>-|TRBJ1-2|once|TRBV7-2
CASSPGGRGGYTF
TGTGCCAGCTCCCCTGGCGGGCGGGGTGGCTACACCTTC
>TRBD1|TRBJ1-1|-|TRBV4-1
CASSHTFRQGGLVYEAFF
TGCGCCAGCAGCCACACTTTCCGACAGGGAGGTTTGGTTTATGAAGCTTTCTTT
>-|TRBJ2-5|many|TRBV13
CASSLGGDETQYF
TGTGCCAGCAGCTTAGGGGGCGATGAGACCCAGTACTTC
>-|TRBJ2-7|-|TRBV28
CASSIRHLRREQYF
TGTGCCAGCAGTATACGACACTTGCGGAGGGAGCAGTACTTC
>-|TRBJ2-2|many|TRBV20-1
CSASDVGRPSGELFF
TGCAGTGCTAGCGATGTGGGAAGGCCGTCCGGGGAGCTGTTTTTT
>-|TRBJ2-7|many|TRBV6-1
CASSEAEQYF
TGTGCCAGCAGTGAAGCCGAGCAGTACTTC
>-|TRBJ1-2|many|TRBV27
CASSLGQYGYGYTF
TGTGCCAGCAGTCTAGGACAGTACGGCTATGGCTACACCTTC
>-|TRBJ1-5|many|TRBV6-5
CAARLSSNQPQHF
TGTGCCGCCCGACTAAGTAGCAATCAGCCCCAGCATTTT
>TRBD1|TRBJ2-4|-|TRBV2
CASSEGQGLAKNIKYF
TGTGCCAGCAGTGAAGGACAGGGGTTAGCCAAAAACATTAAGTACTTC
>-|TRBJ2-7|many|TRBV2
CASSEAGGDAYEQYF
TGTGCCAGCAGTGAGGCCGGAGGGGACGCCTACGAGCAGTACTTC
>-|TRBJ2-7|many|TRBV6-2/TRBV6-3
CASRWGQSAYEQYF
TGTGCCAGCAGGTGGGGACAATCTGCCTACGAGCAGTACTTC
>TRBD2|TRBJ2-7|many|TRBV28
CASYGPVRGGRRYEQYF
TGTGCCAGCTATGGACCGGTACGGGGCGGGAGGCGTTACGAGCAGTACTTC
>-|TRBJ2-7|-|TRBV6-1
CASSRDHEQYF
TGTGCCAGTTCCAGGGACCACGAGCAGTACTTC
>-|TRBJ2-5|many|TRBV7-2
CASSFILGPQETQYF
TGTGCCAGCAGCTTTATTTTAGGGCCTCAAGAGACCCAGTACTTC
>-|TRBJ2-5|many|TRBV6-5
CASSYLGQETQYF
TGTGCCAGCAGCTATCTAGGCCAAGAGACCCAGTACTTC
>-|TRBJ1-2|few|TRBV9
CASSHPGAADGYTF
TGTGCCAGCAGCCACCCGGGGGCGGCGGATGGCTACACCTTC
>TRBD1|TRBJ2-5|many|TRBV20-1
CSARDARNRGPGETQYF
TGCAGTGCTAGAGACGCCAGAAACAGGGGCCCGGGAGAGACCCAGTACTTC